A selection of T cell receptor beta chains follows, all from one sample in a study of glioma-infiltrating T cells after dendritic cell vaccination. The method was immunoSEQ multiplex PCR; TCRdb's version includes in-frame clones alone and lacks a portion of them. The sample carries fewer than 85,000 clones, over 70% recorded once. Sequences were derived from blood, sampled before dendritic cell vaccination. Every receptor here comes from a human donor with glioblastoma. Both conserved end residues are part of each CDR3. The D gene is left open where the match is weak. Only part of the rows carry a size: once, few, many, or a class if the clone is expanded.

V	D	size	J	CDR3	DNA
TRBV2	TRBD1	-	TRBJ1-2	CASRGQDYGYTF	TGTGCCAGCAGAGGACAGGATTATGGCTACACCTTC
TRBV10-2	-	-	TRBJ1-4	CASSELAGEKLFF	TGCGCCAGCAGTGAGCTGGCGGGGGAAAAACTGTTTTTT
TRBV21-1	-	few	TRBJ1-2	CASSKNPDSSNYGYTF	TGTGCCAGCAGCAAAAACCCGGACAGTTCTAACTATGGCTACACCTTC
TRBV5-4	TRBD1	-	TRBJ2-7	CASTRDRGRREQYF	TGTGCCAGCACCCGGGACAGGGGGCGCAGGGAGCAGTACTTC
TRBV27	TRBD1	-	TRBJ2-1	CASSINRGSYNEQFF	TGTGCCAGCAGTATAAACAGGGGTTCCTACAATGAGCAGTTCTTC
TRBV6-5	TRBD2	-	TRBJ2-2	CASSYIGGASTGELFF	TGTGCCAGCAGTTACATCGGGGGGGCCAGCACCGGGGAGCTGTTTTTT
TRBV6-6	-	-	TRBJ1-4	CASSQPGSANEKLFF	TGTGCCAGCAGCCAACCAGGGTCTGCTAATGAAAAACTGTTTTTT
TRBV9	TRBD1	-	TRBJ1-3	CASSVEQGNTIYF	TGTGCCAGCAGCGTAGAACAGGGGAACACCATATATTTT
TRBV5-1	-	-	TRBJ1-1	CASSLIPRQGNEAFF	TGCGCCAGCAGCTTGATCCCCCGCCAGGGGAATGAAGCTTTCTTT
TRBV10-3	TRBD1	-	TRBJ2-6	CAISGTGAGANVLTF	TGTGCCATCAGTGGGACAGGGGCTGGGGCCAACGTCCTGACTTTC
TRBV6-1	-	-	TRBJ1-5	CASNTGSLGLTQHF	TGTGCCAGCAATACAGGGTCCCTGGGTCTAACCCAGCATTTT
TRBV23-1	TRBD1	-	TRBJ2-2	CASPSLGTGGLSSQNTGELFF	TGCGCCAGCCCAAGTCTTGGGACAGGGGGTTTATCGTCCCAAAACACCGGGGAGCTGTTTTTT
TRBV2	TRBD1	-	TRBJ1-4	CASSGDRGPNEKLFF	TGTGCCAGCAGTGGCGACAGGGGGCCCAATGAAAAACTGTTTTTT
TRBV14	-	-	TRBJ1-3	CASSQGASSGNTIYF	TGTGCCAGCAGCCAAGGGGCAAGCTCTGGAAACACCATATATTTT
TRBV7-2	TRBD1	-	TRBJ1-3	CASSIDRGRNTIYF	TGTGCCAGCAGCATTGACAGGGGGAGAAACACCATATATTTT
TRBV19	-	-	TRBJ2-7	CASSMVQDSYEQYF	TGTGCCAGTAGTATGGTACAGGACTCCTACGAGCAGTACTTC
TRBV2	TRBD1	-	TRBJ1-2	CASSTGTGKNGYTF	TGTGCCAGCAGTACCGGGACAGGAAAAAATGGCTACACCTTC
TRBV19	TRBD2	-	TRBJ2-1	CASSRRLAESSYNEQFF	TGTGCCAGTAGCCGGAGACTAGCGGAAAGCTCCTACAATGAGCAGTTCTTC
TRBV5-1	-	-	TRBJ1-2	CASSLARDLGGYTF	TGCGCCAGCAGCTTGGCCCGGGATTTAGGGGGCTACACCTTC
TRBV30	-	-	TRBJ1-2	CAWSLGGENYGYTF	TGTGCCTGGAGTCTAGGAGGGGAGAACTATGGCTACACCTTC
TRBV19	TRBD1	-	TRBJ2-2	CASSRRQGPTGELFF	TGTGCCAGTAGTAGAAGACAGGGGCCGACCGGGGAGCTGTTTTTT
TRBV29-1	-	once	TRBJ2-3	CSVGDGGPDTQYF	TGCAGCGTTGGGGACGGGGGGCCAGATACGCAGTATTTT
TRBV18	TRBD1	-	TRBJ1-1	CASSTTGDRLNTEAFF	TGTGCCAGCTCAACTACGGGGGACAGACTGAACACTGAAGCTTTCTTT
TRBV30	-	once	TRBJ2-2	CASGPLRGSTGELFF	TGTGCCTCGGGCCCCCTACGGGGTTCTACCGGGGAGCTGTTTTTT
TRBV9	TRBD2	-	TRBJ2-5	CASSVSLAGGGETQYF	TGTGCCAGCAGCGTATCACTAGCGGGAGGAGGAGAGACCCAGTACTTC
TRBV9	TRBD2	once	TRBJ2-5	CASSPGGSGSVGYSETQYF	TGTGCCAGCAGCCCAGGGGGTAGCGGGAGTGTAGGGTATAGCGAGACCCAGTACTTC
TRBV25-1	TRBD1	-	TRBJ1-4	CASSDNSGGTNEKLFF	TGTGCCAGCAGTGACAATTCAGGGGGGACTAATGAAAAACTGTTTTTT
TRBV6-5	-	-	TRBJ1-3	CASSQTGLSGNTIYF	TGTGCCAGCAGCCAGACAGGACTCTCTGGAAACACCATATATTTT
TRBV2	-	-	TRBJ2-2	CASSEGRGTGELFF	TGTGCCAGCAGTGAAGGACGGGGCACCGGGGAGCTGTTTTTT
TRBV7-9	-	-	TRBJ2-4	CASSPAAGAKNIQYF	TGTGCCAGCAGCCCCGCGGCCGGGGCCAAAAACATTCAGTACTTC
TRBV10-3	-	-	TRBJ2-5	CAISAGVLETQYF	TGTGCCATCAGTGCAGGGGTTTTGGAGACCCAGTACTTC
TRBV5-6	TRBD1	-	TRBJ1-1	CASSSVPGQGPGTEAFF	TGTGCCAGCAGCTCGGTCCCGGGACAGGGACCGGGCACTGAAGCTTTCTTT
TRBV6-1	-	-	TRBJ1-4	CASSDEVWVTGKEKLFF	TGTGCCAGCAGTGACGAGGTTTGGGTTACCGGGAAAGAAAAACTGTTTTTT
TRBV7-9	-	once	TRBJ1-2	CASSRSDRGQGGYTF	TGTGCCAGCAGTCGCTCTGATAGGGGCCAAGGGGGCTACACCTTC
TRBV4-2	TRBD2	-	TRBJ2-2	CASSQDRRLAGGYTGELFF	TGTGCCAGCAGCCAAGATCGGAGACTAGCGGGGGGGTACACCGGGGAGCTGTTTTTT
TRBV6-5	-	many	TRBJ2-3	CASSYSSTASTDTQYF	TGTGCCAGCAGTTACTCTTCAACAGCTAGCACAGATACGCAGTATTTT